These T cell receptor beta chains were read from a single sample in a study of T cell changes during pregnancy in multiple sclerosis. Profiled with immunoSEQ multiplex PCR; TCRdb holds only in-frame clones, not every one. The sample consists of about 59,000 clones, approximately 90% of them appearing once. The sequencing here drew on peripheral blood, taken in the first trimester of pregnancy. The receptors were gathered from a female donor in good health, enrolled as a control in a pregnancy study. Both conserved end residues are part of each CDR3. The order of the fields is V gene, J gene, D gene, CDR3 DNA, CDR3 protein. A D gene is named only where the DNA matches it firmly.

TRBV6-1	TRBJ2-5	.	TGTGCCAGCAGTGAAGTATGGGGGGTTCAAGAGACCCAGTACTTC	CASSEVWGVQETQYF
TRBV19	TRBJ2-7	TRBD2	TGTGCCAGTAGTACCTCGGGGGGGCCCTACGAGCAGTACTTC	CASSTSGGPYEQYF
TRBV7-9	TRBJ2-3	.	TGTGCCAGCAGCTTAGGACAGAACACAGATACGCAGTATTTT	CASSLGQNTDTQYF
TRBV6-1	TRBJ2-5	TRBD1	TGTGCCAGCAGTGAAGGTGGGACAGGGGTACAAGAGACCCAGTACTTC	CASSEGGTGVQETQYF
TRBV7-8	TRBJ2-6	.	TGTGCCAGCAGCCTCCAGGGGCCTACTGGGGCCAACGTCCTGACTTTC	CASSLQGPTGANVLTF
TRBV6-5	TRBJ2-3	.	TGTGCCAGCAGTTACTCGGGACAAAACCGCACAGATACGCAGTATTTT	CASSYSGQNRTDTQYF
TRBV7-2	TRBJ1-6	TRBD1	TGTGCCAGCAGCTTCGGCACAGGGGCCCCTGGTTCACCCCTCCACTTT	CASSFGTGAPGSPLHF
TRBV11-2	TRBJ2-7	.	TGTGCCAGCAGCTTTGCTAGAGAGCCCTACGAGCAGTACTTC	CASSFAREPYEQYF
TRBV7-2	TRBJ2-4	.	TGTGCCAGCAGCCACACGACCGGGACAATCAAAAACATTCAGTACTTC	CASSHTTGTIKNIQYF
TRBV4-2	TRBJ1-4	TRBD1	TGTGCCAGCAGCCAAGATGGGGGGACAGGGTTTGAAAAACTGTTTTTT	CASSQDGGTGFEKLFF
TRBV5-4	TRBJ1-2	.	TGTGCCAGCAGCCAAGGACACGACTATGGCTACACCTTC	CASSQGHDYGYTF
TRBV4-1	TRBJ2-1	.	TGCGCCAGCAGCCAAGTATTATCGGAGAACAATGAGCAGTTCTTC	CASSQVLSENNEQFF
TRBV7-9	TRBJ2-7	TRBD1	TGTGCCAGCAGCATGGTACAGGGGGCTTTGAGGGAGCAGTACTTC	CASSMVQGALREQYF
TRBV7-9	TRBJ1-1	.	TGTGCCAGCAGCTTAGGCGCAGGGAACACTGAAGCTTTCTTT	CASSLGAGNTEAFF
TRBV20-1	TRBJ1-1	TRBD1	TGCAGTGCTCGACAGGGGGGTACAGCTTTCTTT	CSARQGGTAFF
TRBV11-2	TRBJ2-3	TRBD2	TGTGCCAGCAGCTTCCGGGGGGGGCCTTTTTCAGATACGCAGTATTTT	CASSFRGGPFSDTQYF
TRBV10-3	TRBJ1-1	TRBD1	TGTGCCATCAGTGAGACAGGGGGCGAGACTGAAGCTTTCTTT	CAISETGGETEAFF
TRBV5-4	TRBJ2-7	TRBD1	TGTGCCAGCAGCTCGCGCGACAGGGGGCCGATCTCCTACGAGCAGTACTTC	CASSSRDRGPISYEQYF
TRBV6-5	TRBJ1-6	.	TGTGCCAGTGTAGGAGGGGTTAATTCACCCCTCCACTTT	CASVGGVNSPLHF
TRBV29-1	TRBJ2-2	TRBD1	TGCAGCGTTGGGGACAGGGGGCGATTGAGCACCGGGGAGCTGTTTTTT	CSVGDRGRLSTGELFF
TRBV7-9	TRBJ2-5	.	TGTGCCAGCAGCTTAGACTTGGTCAAACTTGAGACCCAGTACTTC	CASSLDLVKLETQYF
TRBV27	TRBJ1-2	.	TGTGCCAGCAGATCTCCCCTTTCTAACTATGGCTACACCTTC	CASRSPLSNYGYTF
TRBV5-4	TRBJ1-1	.	TGTGCCAGCAGATGGGACAACATGAACACTGAAGCTTTCTTT	CASRWDNMNTEAFF
TRBV19	TRBJ2-5	.	TGTGCCAGTAGTAGGGCAGAGACCCAGTACTTC	CASSRAETQYF